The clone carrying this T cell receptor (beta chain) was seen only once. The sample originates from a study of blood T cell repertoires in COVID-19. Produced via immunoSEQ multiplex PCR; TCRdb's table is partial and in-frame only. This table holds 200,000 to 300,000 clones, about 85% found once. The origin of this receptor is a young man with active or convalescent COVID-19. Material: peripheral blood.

The CDR3 sequence is CASSRRTGSLGELFF. CDR3 nucleotides: TGTGCCAGCAGCCGAAGGACTGGTAGTTTAGGGGAGCTGTTTTTT. This chain links TRBV7-3 with TRBJ2-2; a weak D match, TRBD2 (5 bases). CDR3 length: 15 amino acids. The V gene lost 5 bases and the J gene lost 8 bases, with 18 bases spanning the gap. CDR1 is SGHTA, CDR2 FQGTGA, per germline.